Presented here are 2 T cell receptor beta chains from one specimen sequenced in a study of cytomegalovirus exposure and HLA in healthy donors. The PCR was carried out with 60 Vbeta primers and 13 Jbeta primers. Assay: immunoSEQ multiplex PCR; the TCRdb copy retains only in-frame clones and omits some. The sample holds more than 150,000 clones, about 82% seen once. The specimen sequenced was PBMCs. All receptors come from a man younger than 30 in good health and CMV-seronegative.

The V and J genes are TRBV5-1 and TRBJ2-5; D is uncertain. This CDR3 comprises 13 residues. Germline assignment: CDR1 SGHRS and CDR2 YFSETQ. The ends were cut back, 1 base at V and 5 bases at J, with 9 bases in the middle. The CDR3 loop is CASSLPAAETQYF. As DNA, the CDR3 is TGCGCCAGCAGCTTGCCCGCTGCGGAGACCCAGTACTTC. Variable domain in full (rest from reference TRBV5-1 and TRBJ2-5): KAGVTQTPRYLIKTRGQQVTLSCSPISGHRSVSWYQQTPGQGLQFLFEYFSETQRNKGNFPGRFSGRQFSNSRSEMNVSTLELGDSALYLCASSLPAAETQYFGPGTRLLVL.

This rearrangement joins TRBV6-1 to TRBJ2-1; D perhaps matches TRBD2 (5 bases). The germline V and J ends were trimmed by 0 bases and 14 bases, with 11 bases remaining between them. The CDR3 is made up of 12 amino acids. The germline gives CDR1 MNHNS, CDR2 SASEGT. The DNA for the CDR3 is TGTGCCAGCAGTGAAGCCCGGGATGGGGAGTTCTTC. Protein: CASSEARDGEFF.